The next 13 T cell receptor beta chains were all read from a single sample in a study of T cells in Graves' hyperthyroidism and ophthalmopathy. Authors of the study amplified TCR beta CDR3 regions from RNA transcripts. RT-PCR in the first round (using the HTBI primer set) targeted the TCR CDR3. MiXCR was run by TCRdb on the multiplex PCR reads, yielding one entry per CDR3 protein. The sample holds under 550,000 distinct CDR3 sequences, roughly 21% seen once. The sample was blood. All receptors come from a middle-aged man with Graves' ophthalmopathy.

The sample holds a few counts of this clonotype. The rearrangement links TRBV20-1 to TRBJ2-3; D not certain. The CDR3 sequence is 12 residues long. Germline loops: CDR1 DFQATT, CDR2 SNEGSKA (reference sequence). Trimming pared 5 bases from V and 6 bases from J, leaving 12 bases between. In DNA, the CDR3 is TGCAGTGCTCCTAGGCGTGGGGATACGCAGTATTTT. This translates into CSAPRRGDTQYF.

Many counts were recorded for this clonotype. This chain joins TRBV13 and TRBJ2-3, with TRBD1 identical over 8 bases. Trimming took 5 bases from V and 3 from J; bases not matched to a gene: 4. Per germline, CDR1 PRHDT and CDR2 FYEKMQ (reference sequence). The CDR3 spans 14 residues. The CDR3 sequence is CASSRGQGTDTQYF. Here the CDR3 DNA reads TGTGCCAGCAGCCGAGGACAGGGAACAGATACGCAGTATTTT.

This clonotype was seen at least ten times. The rearrangement uses TRBV3-1 and TRBJ1-1; 7 bases map to TRBD1. CDR1 is LGHDT, CDR2 YNNKEL, per germline (reference sequence). V was clipped by 3 bases and J by 4 bases; unmatched bases: 2. This CDR3 region has 13 residues. In DNA form, the CDR3 reads TGTGCCAGCAGCCATGACAGGGCCACTGAAGCTTTCTTT. This sequence encodes CASSHDRATEAFF.

The chain recombines TRBV6-1 with TRBJ2-3; D gene ambiguous. This CDR3 is 16 amino acids long. Germline V gene lookup returns CDR1 MNHNS and CDR2 SASEGT. Trimming left V 2 bases short and J 1 base short, with 13 bases between. In DNA form, the CDR3 reads TGTGCCAGCAGTGAAATTGCCTCCTGGGGCACAGATACGCAGTATTTT. This codes for CASSEIASWGTDTQYF.

This clonotype has a handful of counts. The V gene is TRBV27, the J gene TRBJ1-5; D might be TRBD1 (6 bases). CDR3 length equals 16 residues. With 2 bases removed from V and 5 bases from J, the gap between germline ends came to 16 bases. Germline V CDR1 and CDR2: MNHEY, SMNVEV (reference sequence). CDR3 coding DNA: TGTGCCAGCAGTTTAGGGGCACAGGGACGGGATCAGCCCCAGCATTTT. Protein: CASSLGAQGRDQPQHF.

This clonotype was observed at least ten times. The V gene is TRBV2, the J gene TRBJ2-7; TRBD1 or TRBD2 may be the D gene (7 bases each). Per the germline V gene, CDR1 is SNHLY and CDR2 is FYNNEI. The germline V and J ends were trimmed by 6 bases and 2 bases, with 14 bases remaining between them. The CDR3 sequence is 14 residues long. DNA of the CDR3: TGTGCCAGCAGCCAGGGGGGGGGGCCCTACGAGCAGTACTTC. Encoded protein: CASSQGGGPYEQYF.

This clonotype was recorded many times. This chain joins TRBV12-3 or TRBV12-4 and TRBJ2-1; 15 nucleotides match TRBD2. V gave up 6 bases and J gave up 0 bases; unmatched junction bases: 9. The CDR3 sequence is 19 residues long. Written as DNA, the CDR3 is TGTGCCAGCAGAAATCACGGGACTAGCGGGAGGAACTCCTACAATGAGCAGTTCTTC. Encoded protein: CASRNHGTSGRNSYNEQFF.

The table lists this clonotype with many counts. The rearrangement links TRBV2 to TRBJ2-1; 7 positions match TRBD1. CDR1 SNHLY and CDR2 FYNNEI come from the germline V gene. The CDR3 is 12 amino acids. After removal of 6 bases from V and 13 bases from J, the junction contained 9 bases not matched to a gene. The CDR3 coding sequence is TGTGCCAGCAGCTCCGTCGACAGGGTTCAGTTCTTC. Translating it yields CASSSVDRVQFF. Full variable domain (remainder filled in from reference TRBV2 and TRBJ2-1): EPEVTQTPSHQVTQMGQEVILRCVPISNHLYFYWYRQILGQKVEFLVSFYNNEISEKSEIFDDQFSVERPDGSNFTLKIRSTKLEDSAMYFCASSSVDRVQFFGPGTRLTVL.

As concerns this clonotype: Because it lacks the conserved phenylalanine or tryptophan at the end, this CDR3 is likely a read error. This rearrangement joins TRBV12-5 to TRBJ1-1; D is ambiguous. Germline V gene lookup returns CDR1 LGHNT and CDR2 FRNRAP. Trimming pared 2 bases from V and 0 bases from J, leaving 13 bases between. The CDR3 totals 16 residues. CDR3 bases: TGTGCTAGTGGTTTGCCCCTGAATGGCTTGAACACTGAAGCTTTCCTT. Protein product: CASGLPLNGLNTEAFL.

The chain carries TRBV6-1 and TRBJ2-1, with D perhaps assigned TRBD1 or TRBD2 (5 bases each). Germline assignment: CDR1 MNHNS and CDR2 SASEGT. V lost 10 bases and J 1 base, leaving 17 bases between the germline ends. The CDR3 consists of 15 residues. CDR3 region: CAIGDRSMSYNEQFF. CDR3 DNA sequence: TGTGCCATAGGGGACCGTTCGATGTCCTACAATGAGCAGTTCTTC.

The chain has TRBV6-1 and TRBJ2-7; the D call may be TRBD1 or TRBD2 (6 bases each). CDR1 and CDR2 from the germline V gene are MNHNS and SASEGT. V was shortened by 3 bases and J by 7 bases, with 16 bases between the two germline ends. The CDR3 sequence is 14 residues long. The CDR3 nucleotides read TGTGCCAGCAGTGAGGGGGGCTCTTCCGAAGAGCAGTACTTC. It is translated as CASSEGGSSEEQYF.

Many counts were recorded for this clonotype. The rearrangement joins TRBV20-1 to TRBJ2-1; 8 bases align to TRBD2. The CDR3 has 12 amino acids. In germline, CDR1 is DFQATT, CDR2 SNEGSKA (reference sequence). V trimming: 7 bases; J trimming: 2 bases; junction bases outside the gene matches: 1. This chain's CDR3 is CSGSGAYNEQFF. CDR3 nucleotides: TGCAGTGGTAGCGGGGCCTACAATGAGCAGTTCTTC.

This clonotype was seen more than once but under ten times. This CDR3 reads CASSEFLGTGELFF. The CDR3 region has the DNA TGTGCCAGCAGTGAATTCCTAGGCACCGGGGAGCTGTTTTTT. This chain links TRBV2 with TRBJ2-2; D is ambiguous. Trimming removed 2 bases at V and 4 bases at J, with 8 bases between. The CDR3 contains 14 residues. Germline V gene sequence: CDR1 SNHLY, CDR2 FYNNEI.